The 30 T cell receptor beta chains in this list originate from one sample, sequenced in a study of T cells in Graves' hyperthyroidism and ophthalmopathy. It was RNA transcripts that yielded the amplified TCR beta CDR3 regions. A first-round RT-PCR of the TCR CDR3 used the HTBI primer set. TCRdb fed the multiplex PCR reads into MiXCR, producing one record per CDR3 protein. Of some 690,000 distinct CDR3 sequences detected, 17% appear once; the ten largest clones hold about 16%. Sample: blood. These receptor sequences come from a man aged 50-59 years with Graves' hyperthyroidism.

Ten or more counts support this clonotype. The chain carries TRBV11-2 and TRBJ2-7; tentatively, D is TRBD1 (6 bases). Germline CDR1 reads SGHAT; CDR2 reads FQNNGV. This CDR3 has 14 residues. V shed 3 bases and J shed 2 bases, with 11 bases lying between them. This CDR3 is CASSFPGHPYEQYF. The CDR3 DNA follows: TGTGCCAGCAGCTTCCCGGGACATCCCTACGAGCAGTACTTC.

In its sample, this clonotype was seen many times. The J gene is TRBJ2-7, the V gene TRBV12-3 or TRBV12-4; D uncertain. This CDR3 contains 13 residues. V lost 6 bases to trimming and J lost 5 bases, with 14 bases between them. CDR3 region: CASRTNLANEQYF. The CDR3 DNA reads TGTGCCAGCAGAACTAATTTGGCGAACGAGCAGTACTTC.

This clonotype was recorded many times. The chain has TRBV3-1 and TRBJ2-7, with 12 bases fitting TRBD2. The CDR3 totals 16 residues. Germline CDR1 LGHDT, CDR2 YNNKEL (reference sequence). V trimming: 4 bases; J trimming: 6 bases; junction bases outside the gene matches: 10. This chain's CDR3 is CASSPRLAGVEFEQYF. The CDR3 DNA reads as TGTGCCAGCAGCCCCCGACTAGCGGGAGTAGAATTCGAGCAGTACTTC.

This clonotype was found many times. The chain is built from TRBV27 and TRBJ1-6; D is unresolved. The length of the CDR3 is 15 residues. Germline CDR1 MNHEY, CDR2 SMNVEV (reference sequence). V was cut by 5 bases and J by 5 bases, with 13 bases left in between. CDR3 sequence: CASSPLRTDNSPLHF. CDR3 DNA sequence: TGTGCCAGCAGTCCCCTCCGGACTGATAATTCACCCCTCCACTTT.

This clonotype was detected many times. The rearrangement joins TRBV28 to TRBJ2-7; D is unclear. V dropped 3 bases and J dropped 3 bases, with 6 bases sitting between them. Germline assignment: CDR1 MDHEN and CDR2 SYDVKM. The CDR3 sequence is 12 residues long. CDR3 sequence reads: CASSLSYYEQYF. DNA of the CDR3: TGTGCCAGCAGTTTGTCTTACTACGAGCAGTACTTC.

Points on this clonotype: A read error may explain this, as a much larger clone is one base away. The rearrangement links TRBV30 to TRBJ2-7; D not certain. Germline V gene lookup returns CDR1 GTSNPN and CDR2 SVGIG (reference sequence). The CDR3 is 12 residues long. CDR3 sequence: CAWSVGSCEQYF. For the CDR3, the DNA is TGTGCCTGGAGTGTAGGGTCCTGCGAGCAGTACTTC.

There are many counts of this clonotype. The chain employs TRBV27 and TRBJ2-7, with 7 bases matching TRBD1. Germline V gene data show CDR1 as MNHEY and CDR2 as SMNVEV (reference sequence). The CDR3 sequence is 12 residues long. The junction had 0 bases not matched to a gene; V was cut back by 5 bases and J by 2 bases. The CDR3 region is CASSGTAYEQYF. The CDR3 DNA reads TGTGCCAGCAGTGGGACAGCCTACGAGCAGTACTTC.

About this clonotype itself: A single base separates this from a much larger clone, so it may be a read error. The gene calls are TRBV7-6 and TRBJ2-7, with 7 nucleotides matching TRBD1. Germline CDR1 SGHVS, CDR2 FNYEAQ. The CDR3 is made up of 13 amino acids. The V and J ends lost 5 bases and 3 bases, in that order; junction bases with no gene match: 4. This CDR3 reads CASSRDRFYEQYF. CDR3 nucleotide sequence: TGTGCCAGCAGCCGGGACAGATTCTACGAGCAGTACTTC.

This clonotype came up a few times. J is TRBJ1-2 and V is TRBV6-5; maybe TRBD1 (5 bases). Trimming took 0 bases from V and 2 from J, leaving 13 bases between them. CDR3 length: 16 residues. The V gene's germline CDR1 is MNHEY and CDR2 SVGAGI. CDR3 sequence: CASSYSSGRTNYGYTF. DNA of the CDR3: TGTGCCAGCAGTTACTCTTCAGGCCGGACAAACTATGGCTACACCTTC.

This clonotype showed up just a few times. The chain employs TRBV3-1 and TRBJ1-4; weak D call: TRBD1 (6 bases). The CDR3 is 15 residues long. V was shortened by 4 bases and J by 5 bases, with 14 bases between the two germline ends. Per the germline V gene, CDR1 is LGHDT and CDR2 is YNNKEL (reference sequence). The CDR3 DNA reads TGTGCCAGCAGCCCCTCGGGACAAGTGAATGAAAAACTGTTTTTT. The encoded protein is CASSPSGQVNEKLFF.

This chain uses TRBV11-2 with TRBJ2-1; perhaps D is TRBD1 or TRBD2 (5 bases each). V dropped 0 bases and J dropped 5 bases, with 11 bases sitting between them. CDR3 length equals 15 residues. Germline V lookup: CDR1 SGHAT, CDR2 FQNNGV. Here the CDR3 reads CASSLDRVGDNEQFF. The CDR3 nucleotides are TGTGCCAGCAGCTTAGATAGAGTGGGGGACAATGAGCAGTTCTTC.

This chain uses TRBV7-9 with TRBJ1-4; 10 bases fit TRBD1. The CDR3 contains 18 residues. The trim removed 1 base at V and 0 bases at J, leaving 5 bases unmatched. Germline CDR1 is SEHNR and CDR2 is FQNEAQ (reference sequence). The CDR3 reads CASSLGRTGGTTNEKLFF. For the CDR3, the DNA is TGTGCCAGCAGCTTAGGACGGACAGGGGGTACAACTAATGAAAAACTGTTTTTT.

The sample holds many counts of this clonotype. This rearrangement joins TRBV7-8 to TRBJ1-3; D is uncertain. Trimming took off 3 bases at V and 2 bases at J, with 8 bases between the two ends. Germline loops: CDR1 SGHVS, CDR2 FQNEAQ. The CDR3 totals 14 residues. The CDR3 DNA is TGTGCCAGCAGCTTCTCGGCAGCTGGAAACACCATATATTTT. It translates to CASSFSAAGNTIYF.

A note on this clonotype: Mismatch with germline at one junction end may stem from a read error. This chain connects TRBV11-2 to TRBJ2-1; D remains unclear. The CDR3 consists of 15 residues. The germline V gene encodes CDR1 SGHAT and CDR2 FQNNGV. The CDR3 protein is CASSLDGQPYNEQFF. DNA for the CDR3: TGTGCCAGCAGCCTAGACGGGCAGCCCTACAATGAGCAGTTCTTC.

This clonotype was detected ten times or more. CDR3 sequence: CATQWGHNYEQYF. The DNA of the CDR3 is TGTGCCACCCAGTGGGGGCACAACTACGAGCAGTACTTC. The rearrangement links TRBV12-3 or TRBV12-4 to TRBJ2-7; perhaps TRBD1 as D (6 bases). This CDR3 contains 13 residues. V was cut by 10 bases and J by 3 bases, with 16 bases left in between.

The chain combines TRBV4-2 with TRBJ2-7; unclear D gene. Germline CDR1 and CDR2: LGHNA and YNFKEQ. The CDR3 runs to 14 residues. Trimming left V 1 base short and J 0 bases short, with 7 bases between. The CDR3 spells CASSQALISYEQYF. CDR3 nucleotides: TGTGCCAGCAGCCAAGCACTAATCTCCTACGAGCAGTACTTC.

The chain is built from TRBV25-1 and TRBJ2-7; 7 bases map to TRBD2. Germline V gene data show CDR1 as MGHDK and CDR2 as SYGVNS. The CDR3 has 12 residues. Trimming removed 3 bases from V and 6 bases from J; junction bases left unmatched: 2. In DNA, the CDR3 is TGTGCCAGCAGTGACACGGGGGGCGAGCAGTACTTC. It is translated as CASSDTGGEQYF.

The chain employs TRBV19 and TRBJ2-7; a possible D gene is TRBD2 (7 bases). The germline V and J ends were trimmed by 5 bases and 6 bases, with 17 bases remaining between them. CDR1 and CDR2 (germline): LNHDA, SQIVND (reference sequence). This CDR3 comprises 14 residues. CDR3 bases: TGTGCCAGTAGTTCGGAGGGGCGGGGGCTCGAGCAGTACTTC. It specifies CASSSEGRGLEQYF.

The table lists this clonotype with many counts. The V and J genes are TRBV2 and TRBJ2-5; TRBD1 matches at 7 bases. The V segment lost 6 bases and the J segment 4 bases; nucleotides outside the gene matches: 5. CDR1 is SNHLY, CDR2 FYNNEI, per germline. CDR3 length equals 13 residues. The CDR3: CASRLTGLETQYF. The DNA of the CDR3 is TGTGCCAGCAGACTGACAGGGTTAGAGACCCAGTACTTC.

The table lists this clonotype with a few counts. The J gene is TRBJ2-3, the V gene TRBV29-1; TRBD1 might be the D (5 bases). There are 12 residues in the CDR3. The germline V and J ends were trimmed by 4 bases and 1 base, with 6 bases remaining between them. From germline, CDR1 is SQVTM and CDR2 ANQGSEA. CDR3 coding DNA: TGCAGCGTTGCCAGGGGCACAGATACGCAGTATTTT. Translation: CSVARGTDTQYF.

This clonotype was seen a handful of times. The chain links TRBV9 to TRBJ2-3, with D possibly TRBD2 on 7 matching bases. Between the trimmed V and J ends, which lost 0 bases and 0 bases, there was a span of 14 bases. Germline V CDR1 and CDR2: SGDLS, YYNGEE. The CDR3 contains 17 residues. The CDR3 DNA follows: TGTGCCAGCAGCGTAGGGGGGGGCGGGTTCAGCACAGATACGCAGTATTTT. Translated: CASSVGGGGFSTDTQYF.

In its sample, this clonotype was seen a few times. J is TRBJ2-7 and V is TRBV13; 7 nucleotides align to TRBD2. V lost 5 bases, J lost 2 bases, and 9 bases stayed unmatched. The V gene's germline CDR1 is PRHDT and CDR2 FYEKMQ (reference sequence). The CDR3 extends over 15 amino acids. In nucleotides, the CDR3 is TGTGCCAGCAGCGACGGACTAAGCGGGACCTACGAGCAGTACTTC. The encoded protein is CASSDGLSGTYEQYF.

Concerning this clonotype: One end of the junction varies from germline; a read error may be responsible. The genes are TRBV2 and TRBJ2-1, with D maybe TRBD1 (6 bases). Germline values: CDR1 SNHLY, CDR2 FYNNEI. This CDR3 contains 14 residues. CDR3 DNA sequence: TGTGCCAGCCTCTTCCCAGCAGGGGACAATGAGCAGCTCTTC. Residues: CASLFPAGDNEQLF.

The chain is built from TRBV2 and TRBJ1-2; D not certain. V was trimmed by 6 bases and J by 4 bases, leaving 9 bases between them. CDR1 is SNHLY and CDR2 is FYNNEI in the germline V gene. The CDR3 spans 12 residues. This chain's CDR3 is CASRDMGYGYTF. For the CDR3, the DNA is TGTGCCAGCAGGGATATGGGCTATGGCTACACCTTC.

This clonotype was recorded many times. This chain joins TRBV9 and TRBJ2-1; 9 bases fit TRBD2. Germline V CDR1 and CDR2: SGDLS, YYNGEE. After removal of 4 bases from V and 7 bases from J, the junction contained 12 bases not matched to a gene. The CDR3 is made up of 16 amino acids. The CDR3, as DNA: TGTGCCAGCAGCACGCCGGAGAATAGCGGGAGTAATGAGCAGTTCTTC. It encodes CASSTPENSGSNEQFF.

This clonotype has a handful of counts. Here the CDR3 DNA reads TGTGCCAGTAGTATAGATCCGGTGAACACTGAAGCTTTCTTT. Protein product: CASSIDPVNTEAFF. J is TRBJ1-1 and V is TRBV19; D is unresolved. The germline gives CDR1 LNHDA, CDR2 SQIVND (reference sequence). Trimming left V 0 bases short and J 0 bases short, with 5 bases between. The CDR3 spans 14 residues.

This chain's CDR3 is CAWSPSGTGYQPQHF. CDR3 bases: TGTGCCTGGAGTCCTTCCGGGACAGGTTATCAGCCCCAGCATTTT. This chain uses TRBV30 with TRBJ1-5; 8 bases are shared with TRBD1. Per germline, CDR1 GTSNPN and CDR2 SVGIG (reference sequence). The CDR3 is made up of 15 amino acids. V gave up 2 bases and J gave up 5 bases; unmatched junction bases: 8.

In its sample, this clonotype was seen many times. The chain employs TRBV14 and TRBJ2-3, with 13 bases that match TRBD2. Germline loops: CDR1 SGHDN, CDR2 FVKESK. The junction had 3 bases not matched to a gene; V was cut back by 5 bases and J by 4 bases. This CDR3 is 15 amino acids long. This CDR3 reads CASSLTSGRADTQYF. CDR3 bases: TGTGCCAGCAGCTTAACTAGCGGGAGGGCAGATACGCAGTATTTT.

This clonotype was seen once. The V and J genes are TRBV18 and TRBJ1-1; D uncertain. Trimming shortened V by 3 bases and J by 1 base, and 24 bases separated the two germline ends. The germline V gene encodes CDR1 KGHSH and CDR2 LQKENI. There are 19 residues in the CDR3. CDR3 bases: TGTGCCAGCTCACCCCAGTCCGAATGGAAGTGGTTAGCGAACACTGAAGCTTTCTTT. It codes for CASSPQSEWKWLANTEAFF.

Ten or more counts support this clonotype. The chain links TRBV28 to TRBJ2-7, with a tentative D call TRBD1 (6 bases). V shed 3 bases and J shed 6 bases, with 15 bases lying between them. The length of the CDR3 is 14 residues. CDR1 is MDHEN, CDR2 SYDVKM, per germline. DNA of the CDR3: TGTGCCAGCAGTTTGAGGGGACACCCCTCCGAGCAGTACTTC. Translation: CASSLRGHPSEQYF.